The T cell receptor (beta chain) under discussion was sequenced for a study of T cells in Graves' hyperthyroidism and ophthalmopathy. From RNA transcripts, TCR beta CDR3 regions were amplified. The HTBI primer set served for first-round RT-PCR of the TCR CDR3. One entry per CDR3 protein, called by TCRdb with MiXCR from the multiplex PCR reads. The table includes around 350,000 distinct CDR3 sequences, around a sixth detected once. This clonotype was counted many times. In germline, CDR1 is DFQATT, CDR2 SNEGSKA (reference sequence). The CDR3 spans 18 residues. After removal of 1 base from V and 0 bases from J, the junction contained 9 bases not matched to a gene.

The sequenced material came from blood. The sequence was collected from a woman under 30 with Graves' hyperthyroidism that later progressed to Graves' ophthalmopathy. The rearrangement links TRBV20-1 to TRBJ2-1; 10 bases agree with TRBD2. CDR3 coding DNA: TGCAGTGCTAGAGCTAAGACTAGCGGGCATCCCTCCTACAATGAGCAGTTCTTC. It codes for CSARAKTSGHPSYNEQFF.